This T cell receptor (beta chain) was identified in a study of cytomegalovirus exposure and HLA in healthy donors. Study-level information: There were 350 to 400 genotyped donors. Of these, roughly 86% fell in the genetic ancestry cluster associated with self-reported Caucasian donors. Study outcomes and limitations: There were several of the most significant clusters that appeared linked to common viral pathogens in a later analysis. A later analysis associated 15,000 to 20,000 TCR beta sequences with HLA alleles at a 0.05 false discovery rate. It was in a later analysis that TCR association rates were seen to vary by HLA locus, highest for DRB1 and lowest for HLA-C.

Details on this clone: The antigen is unknown. This CDR3 is also generated by other DNA sequences in the sample.

Vbeta (60) and Jbeta (13) primers were used in the PCR. Libraries were prepared by immunoSEQ multiplex PCR; TCRdb keeps only in-frame clonotypes and omits some of them. The sample has roughly 150,000 clones, approximately 73% seen once. Sequencing used PBMCs. The TCR comes from a woman aged 18-35 years in good health and CMV-seropositive.

This CDR3 reads CASSLDGLQPSSYNSPLHF. CDR3 DNA sequence: TGTGCCAGCAGCTTAGATGGTTTACAGCCGAGCTCTTATAATTCACCCCTCCACTTT. The genes are TRBV11-2 and TRBJ1-6, with no clear D. The germline V gene has CDR1 SGHAT and CDR2 FQNNGV. The CDR3 is 19 residues long. Trimming cost V 0 bases and J 4 bases, with 19 bases left between them.